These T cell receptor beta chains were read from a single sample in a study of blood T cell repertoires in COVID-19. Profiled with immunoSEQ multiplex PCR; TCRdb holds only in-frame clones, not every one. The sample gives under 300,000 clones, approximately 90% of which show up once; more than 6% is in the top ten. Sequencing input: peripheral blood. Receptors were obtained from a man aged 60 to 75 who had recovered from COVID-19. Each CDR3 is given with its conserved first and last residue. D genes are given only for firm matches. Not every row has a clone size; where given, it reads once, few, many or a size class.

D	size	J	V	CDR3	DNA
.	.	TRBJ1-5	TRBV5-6	CASSLRENQPQHF	TGTGCCAGCAGCTTGCGGGAAAATCAGCCCCAGCATTTT
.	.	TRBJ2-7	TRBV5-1	CASSSTGTEQYF	TGCGCCAGCAGCTCGACAGGCACCGAGCAGTACTTC
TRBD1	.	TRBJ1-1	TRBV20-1	CSASGLRETGSRGTEAFF	TGCAGTGCTAGTGGGCTCCGGGAGACAGGGTCTAGGGGCACTGAAGCTTTCTTT
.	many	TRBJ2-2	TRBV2	CASSGRVVETGELFF	TGTGCCAGCAGTGGCAGGGTTGTGGAGACCGGGGAGCTGTTTTTT
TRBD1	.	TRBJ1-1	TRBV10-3	CAISRGQINTEAFF	TGTGCCATCAGCCGGGGACAGATAAACACTGAAGCTTTCTTT
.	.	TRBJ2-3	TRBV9	CASSVSGSVDTQYF	TGTGCCAGCAGCGTCTCGGGTAGCGTGGATACGCAGTATTTT
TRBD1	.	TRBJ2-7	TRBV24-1	CATSDPRTGSYEQYF	TGTGCCACCAGTGACCCCAGGACAGGGTCCTACGAGCAGTACTTC
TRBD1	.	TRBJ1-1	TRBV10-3	CAIRRGRTGLNTEAFF	TGTGCCATCAGACGTGGTAGGACAGGCCTAAACACTGAAGCTTTCTTT
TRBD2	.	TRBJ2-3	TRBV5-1	CASSGGLAKPIDTQYF	TGCGCCAGCAGCGGTGGACTAGCGAAACCCATAGATACGCAGTATTTT
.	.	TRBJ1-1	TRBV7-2	CASSLRTQNTEAFF	TGTGCCAGCAGCTTAAGGACACAGAACACTGAAGCTTTCTTT
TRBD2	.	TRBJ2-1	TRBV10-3	CATGTSGGNTYNEQFF	TGTGCCACAGGGACTAGCGGGGGAAACACCTACAATGAGCAGTTCTTC
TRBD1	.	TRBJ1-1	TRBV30	CAWGDRLKAFF	TGTGCCTGGGGGGACAGGTTGAAGGCTTTCTTT
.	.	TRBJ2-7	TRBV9	CASSVGSGGLYEQYF	TGTGCCAGCAGCGTAGGGTCGGGGGGCCTCTACGAGCAGTACTTC
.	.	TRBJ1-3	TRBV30	CAWRAPGAEGNTIYF	TGTGCCTGGAGGGCTCCAGGGGCGGAGGGAAACACCATATATTTT
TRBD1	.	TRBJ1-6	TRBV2	CASSESGQGNSPLHF	TGTGCCAGCAGTGAGAGTGGACAGGGGAATTCACCCCTCCACTTT
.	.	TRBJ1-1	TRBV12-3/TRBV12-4	CASSLTRGTEAFF	TGTGCCAGCAGTTTAACAAGAGGCACTGAAGCTTTCTTT
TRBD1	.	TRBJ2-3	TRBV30	CAGQGIPTDTQYF	TGTGCCGGACAGGGGATCCCCACAGATACGCAGTATTTT
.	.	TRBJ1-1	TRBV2	CASRGRAEAFF	TGTGCCAGCAGAGGGAGGGCTGAAGCTTTCTTT
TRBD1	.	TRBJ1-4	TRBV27	CASSLRTGDEKLFF	TGTGCCAGCAGTTTAAGGACAGGGGATGAAAAACTGTTTTTT
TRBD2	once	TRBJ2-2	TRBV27	CASRSGGPSNTGELFF	TGTGCCAGCCGTAGCGGGGGGCCCTCGAACACCGGGGAGCTGTTTTTT
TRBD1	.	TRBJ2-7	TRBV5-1	CASSSGQGIYEQYF	TGCGCCAGCAGCTCGGGACAGGGGATCTACGAGCAGTACTTC
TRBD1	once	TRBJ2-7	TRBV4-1	CASSRGQPGQGYEQYF	TGCGCCAGCAGCCGGGGGCAACCGGGACAGGGCTACGAGCAGTACTTC
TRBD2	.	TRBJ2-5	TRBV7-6	CASSPGTSRETQYF	TGTGCCAGCAGCCCCGGGACTAGCAGAGAGACCCAGTACTTC
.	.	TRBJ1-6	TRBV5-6	CASTSGQVSSYNSPLHF	TGTGCCAGCACCTCCGGACAAGTAAGCTCCTATAATTCACCCCTCCACTTT
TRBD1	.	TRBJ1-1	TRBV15	CATSRVTGEDTEAFF	TGTGCCACCAGCAGGGTGACAGGGGAGGACACTGAAGCTTTCTTT
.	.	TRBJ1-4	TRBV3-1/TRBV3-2	CASSPRTQNEKLFF	TGTGCCAGCAGCCCCCGGACACAGAATGAAAAACTGTTTTTT
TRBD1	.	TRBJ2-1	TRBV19	CASNTGTGVFDEQFF	TGTGCCAGTAATACCGGGACAGGGGTGTTCGATGAGCAGTTCTTC
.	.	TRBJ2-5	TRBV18	CASFAGDWQETQYF	TGTGCCAGCTTCGCAGGGGATTGGCAAGAGACCCAGTACTTC
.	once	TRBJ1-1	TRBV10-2	CASSPGYGNTEAFF	TGCGCCAGCTCCCCAGGTTACGGGAACACTGAAGCTTTCTTT
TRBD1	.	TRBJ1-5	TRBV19	CASSGRDRGWNQPQHF	TGTGCCAGTAGTGGCCGGGACAGGGGATGGAATCAGCCCCAGCATTTT
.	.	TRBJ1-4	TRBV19	CASSIGGEELFF	TGTGCCAGTAGTATAGGGGGCGAGGAACTGTTTTTT
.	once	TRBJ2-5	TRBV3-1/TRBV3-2	CASSQDVPIAGETQYF	TGTGCCAGCAGCCAAGATGTGCCGATTGCAGGGGAGACCCAGTACTTC
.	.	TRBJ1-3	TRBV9	CASSLRTGSGNTIYF	TGTGCCAGCAGCTTACGAACGGGTTCTGGAAACACCATATATTTT
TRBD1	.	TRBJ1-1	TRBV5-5	CASSYPDRMNTEAFF	TGTGCCAGCAGCTACCCGGACAGGATGAACACTGAAGCTTTCTTT
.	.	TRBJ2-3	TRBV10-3	CAIRQEADTQYF	TGTGCCATCAGGCAAGAGGCAGATACGCAGTATTTT
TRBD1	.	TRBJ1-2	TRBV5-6	CASSLTGGNYGYTF	TGTGCCAGCAGCTTGACAGGGGGCAACTATGGCTACACCTTC
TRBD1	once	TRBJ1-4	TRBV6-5	CASGTGGEKLFF	TGTGCCAGCGGGACAGGGGGAGAAAAACTGTTTTTT
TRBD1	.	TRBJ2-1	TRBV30	CAWGGTGVYNEQFF	TGTGCCTGGGGGGGGACAGGGGTCTACAATGAGCAGTTCTTC
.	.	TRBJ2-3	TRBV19	CASSSFQGIGGDTQYF	TGTGCCAGTAGTTCCTTCCAGGGGATAGGGGGAGATACGCAGTATTTT
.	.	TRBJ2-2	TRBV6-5	CASSYSGGQDTGELFF	TGTGCCAGCAGTTACTCGGGGGGGCAGGACACCGGGGAGCTGTTTTTT
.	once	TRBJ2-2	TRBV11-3	CASRDSLSNTGELFF	TGTGCCAGCAGGGACAGTCTATCGAACACCGGGGAGCTGTTTTTT
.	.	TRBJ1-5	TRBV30	CAWSTGNVGQPQHF	TGTGCCTGGAGTACAGGGAATGTAGGTCAGCCCCAGCATTTT
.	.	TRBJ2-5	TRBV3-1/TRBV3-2	CASSHRTPQQETQYF	TGTGCCAGCAGCCACCGGACACCTCAACAAGAGACCCAGTACTTC
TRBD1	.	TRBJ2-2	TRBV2	CASSGQGTGELFF	TGTGCCAGCAGTGGACAGGGGACCGGGGAGCTGTTTTTT
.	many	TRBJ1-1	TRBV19	CASSIPGGSEAFF	TGTGCCAGTAGTATCCCCGGGGGGTCTGAAGCTTTCTTT
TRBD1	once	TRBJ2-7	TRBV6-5	CASRLRDRGPYEQYF	TGTGCCAGCAGGCTCCGGGACAGGGGGCCCTACGAGCAGTACTTC
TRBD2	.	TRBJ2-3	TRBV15	CATSRDQAGRTDTQYF	TGTGCCACCAGCAGAGATCAAGCGGGGAGAACAGATACGCAGTATTTT
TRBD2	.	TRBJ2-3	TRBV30	CAWSHGGNEDTQYF	TGTGCCTGGTCGCACGGGGGGAACGAAGATACGCAGTATTTT
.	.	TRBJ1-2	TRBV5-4	CASSSRRDYGYTF	TGTGCCAGCAGCTCCAGACGGGATTATGGCTACACCTTC